Each of the 30 T cell receptor beta chains below was sequenced from the same sample in a study of T-cell reconstitution after alpha-beta-depleted transplantation in children. Researchers prepared the TCRbeta library using unique molecular identifiers, the study reports. TCRdb ran MiXCR on the PCR reads and lists one entry per CDR3 protein. Of roughly 670,000 distinct CDR3 sequences in the sample, roughly 13% were seen once. Sample: PBMCs, taken before TCRalphabeta/CD19-depleted stem cell transplant. The receptors originated from a girl aged 2-9 years with congenital amegakaryocytic thrombocytopenia, due to receive a stem cell transplant.

This clonotype was detected many times. This rearrangement joins TRBV15 to TRBJ1-1, with D possibly being TRBD1 (6 bases). V lost 5 bases to trimming and J lost 0 bases, with 13 bases between them. The V gene's germline CDR1 is LNHNV and CDR2 YYDKDF (reference sequence). The CDR3 runs 15 residues. Here the CDR3 DNA reads TGTGCCACCAGCCTGGACAGACAATTGAACACTGAAGCTTTCTTT. Protein: CATSLDRQLNTEAFF.

This clonotype was found a few times. The chain's CDR3 is CASSLSQGGHGYTF. Written as DNA, the CDR3 is TGCGCCAGCAGCCTGTCACAGGGAGGCCATGGCTACACCTTC. The rearrangement uses TRBV5-1 and TRBJ1-2, with D maybe TRBD1 (6 bases). Trimming took 4 bases from V and 6 from J, leaving 16 bases between them. In germline, CDR1 is SGHRS, CDR2 YFSETQ. CDR3 length: 14 residues.

This clonotype showed up many times. The chain uses TRBV5-1 and TRBJ2-2; 7 bases are a match to TRBD2. The CDR3 loop spans 14 amino acids. With 6 bases clipped from V and 9 bases from J, the junction kept 11 bases outside the gene matches. The germline CDR1 and CDR2 sequences are SGHRS and YFSETQ. CDR3 sequence: CASMLSGISRELFF. CDR3 sequence (DNA): TGCGCCAGCATGTTGAGCGGGATCAGCCGGGAGCTGTTTTTT.

This clonotype was seen many times. The chain recombines TRBV29-1 with TRBJ2-5; D may match TRBD1 or TRBD2 (6 bases each). The V and J ends lost 6 bases and 8 bases respectively, with 28 bases between them. The CDR3 extends over 16 amino acids. Germline CDR1 and CDR2: SQVTM and ANQGSEA. CDR3 nucleotides: TGCAGCGTCGATGGGGACTCCGGGGGCGATAAGGCAACCCAGTACTTC. Its translation: CSVDGDSGGDKATQYF. Combining the CDR3 with reference TRBV29-1 and TRBJ2-5 gives the whole variable domain SAVISQKPSRDICQRGTSLTIQCQVDSQVTMMFWYRQQPGQSLTLIATANQGSEATYESGFVIDKFPISRPNLTFSTLTVSNMSPEDSSIYLCSVDGDSGGDKATQYFGPGTRLLVL.

This clonotype was recorded at least ten times. DNA of the CDR3: TGTGCCAGCAGCCCGATAATGGACAGAAACACCGGGGAGCTGTTTTTT. Its translation: CASSPIMDRNTGELFF. V is TRBV7-6 and J is TRBJ2-2, with TRBD1 as a possible D gene (6 bases). V was clipped by 5 bases and J by 2 bases, with 15 bases between them. The CDR3 spans 16 residues. Germline V gene lookup returns CDR1 SGHVS and CDR2 FNYEAQ.

The chain couples TRBV7-2 to TRBJ2-1; D is undetermined. Trimming removed 11 bases from V and 3 bases from J, with 14 bases in between. Germline V lookup: CDR1 SGHTA, CDR2 FQGNSA. CDR3 length: 13 amino acids. DNA for the CDR3: TGTGCCGCTGACCTCGGACGCTACAATGAGCAGTTCTTC. This gives the protein CAADLGRYNEQFF.

The chain has TRBV7-9 and TRBJ2-1; TRBD2 agrees at 7 bases. V lost 5 bases and J lost 7; bases outside the gene matches: 14. The germline gives CDR1 SEHNR, CDR2 FQNEAQ (reference sequence). The CDR3 loop spans 16 amino acids. Here the CDR3 DNA reads TGTGCCAGCAGCCCCCCCCCCGCGGGAGAAAGGAATGAGCAGTTCTTC. Translation gives CASSPPPAGERNEQFF.

This clonotype has at least ten counts. The rearrangement links TRBV20-1 to TRBJ1-1; tentative D call: TRBD1 (5 bases). Deletions cut 2 bases from V and 11 bases from J, with 15 bases between. The CDR3 is 12 amino acids. Per the germline V gene, CDR1 is DFQATT and CDR2 is SNEGSKA (reference sequence). The CDR3 coding sequence is TGCAGTGCTAGACCAGGGTCCGAGGGGGCTTTCTTT. Its translation: CSARPGSEGAFF.

This clonotype was observed a handful of times. The V gene is TRBV5-1, the J gene TRBJ2-3, with 9 positions matching TRBD1. Germline CDR1 SGHRS, CDR2 YFSETQ. V shed 3 bases, J shed 3 bases, and the junction held 11 bases outside the gene matches. This CDR3 comprises 17 residues. CDR3 protein: CASSYGTGRFVTDTQYF. The CDR3 DNA reads as TGCGCCAGCAGCTACGGGACAGGGCGTTTCGTGACAGATACGCAGTATTTT.

There are a few counts of this clonotype. This chain connects TRBV6-2 or TRBV6-3 to TRBJ2-7; D not certain. The V gene's germline CDR1 is MNHEY and CDR2 SVGEGT. The germline V and J ends were trimmed by 6 bases and 2 bases, with 11 bases remaining between them. This CDR3 is 13 amino acids long. The CDR3 loop is CASSHGYPYEQYF. The CDR3 DNA reads as TGTGCCAGCAGCCACGGATACCCCTACGAGCAGTACTTC.

Comments on this clonotype: This sequence may be a read error, since a much larger clone differs from it by one base. The rearrangement uses TRBV28 and TRBJ2-7, with D tentatively TRBD1 (5 bases). Germline assignment: CDR1 MDHEN and CDR2 SYDVKM. With 5 bases removed from V and 5 bases from J, the gap between germline ends came to 13 bases. The CDR3 is 13 amino acids. This CDR3 is CASSLRQSHEQYF. For the CDR3, the DNA is TGTGCCAGCAGTCTGAGACAGTCCCACGAGCAGTACTTC.

This clonotype occurred many times. J is TRBJ2-3 and V is TRBV5-1; 7 bases line up with TRBD2. The V gene end was trimmed by 2 bases and the J gene end by 6 bases; junction bases not matched to a gene: 9. CDR3 length equals 15 residues. Per the germline V gene, CDR1 is SGHRS and CDR2 is YFSETQ. CDR3 sequence reads: CASSLRGSMSDTQYF. As DNA, the CDR3 is TGCGCCAGCAGCTTACGCGGGAGTATGTCCGATACGCAGTATTTT.

The genes are TRBV7-2 and TRBJ2-1; D gene ambiguous. Germline CDR1 and CDR2: SGHTA and FQGNSA. The CDR3 sequence is 10 residues long. The ends were cut back, 8 bases at V and 10 bases at J, with 9 bases in the middle. CDR3: CASGQLEQFF. The CDR3 bases are TGTGCCAGCGGCCAATTGGAGCAGTTCTTC. Based on the CDR3 plus reference TRBV7-2 and TRBJ2-1, the full variable domain is GAGVSQSPSNKVTEKGKDVELRCDPISGHTALYWYRQSLGQGLEFLIYFQGNSAPDKSGLPSDRFSAERTGGSVSTLTIQRTQQEDSAVYLCASGQLEQFFGPGTRLTVL.

The gene calls are TRBV28 and TRBJ2-1; 8 bases match TRBD2. With 1 base clipped from V and 9 bases from J, the junction kept 8 bases outside the gene matches. Germline assignment: CDR1 MDHEN and CDR2 SYDVKM. The CDR3 covers 15 residues. The CDR3 spells CASSLYRGLASEQFF. The CDR3 DNA reads as TGTGCCAGCAGTTTATATAGAGGACTAGCAAGTGAGCAGTTCTTC.

This clonotype was detected many times. This chain joins TRBV29-1 and TRBJ2-2; 7 positions agree with TRBD2. CDR1 and CDR2 (germline): SQVTM, ANQGSEA. The ends lost 4 bases at V and 6 bases at J; junction bases unmatched: 5. The CDR3 totals 13 residues. Here the CDR3 reads CSVVRREPGELFF. CDR3 in DNA: TGCAGCGTTGTACGGCGGGAGCCCGGGGAGCTGTTTTTT.

This clonotype has only a few counts. This chain uses TRBV14 with TRBJ2-7, with 10 positions matching TRBD2. J gave up 6 bases and V 4 bases, and 3 bases lay outside the gene matches. CDR3 length equals 13 residues. Germline V CDR1 and CDR2: SGHDN, FVKESK. CDR3 DNA sequence: TGTGCCAGCAGCCCGGGACTAGCGTCCGAGCAGTACTTC. Protein product: CASSPGLASEQYF.

This clonotype was counted many times. This rearrangement joins TRBV6-5 to TRBJ2-2; 12 nucleotides match TRBD2. The CDR3 extends over 17 amino acids. V trimming: 4 bases; J trimming: 5 bases; junction bases outside the gene matches: 8. The germline gives CDR1 MNHEY, CDR2 SVGAGI. The CDR3 loop is CASSFGLAGFGTGELFF. CDR3 bases: TGTGCCAGCAGTTTCGGACTAGCGGGATTTGGAACCGGGGAGCTGTTTTTT.

This clonotype was recorded a few times. The chain links TRBV18 to TRBJ1-2; D may be TRBD1 (6 bases). The CDR3 has 13 residues. Trimming left V 6 bases short and J 4 bases short, with 12 bases between. The germline CDR1 and CDR2 sequences are KGHSH and LQKENI. The CDR3 loop reads CASSQGPTYGYTF. CDR3 nucleotide sequence: TGTGCCAGCTCCCAGGGGCCTACCTATGGCTACACCTTC.

This clonotype was seen ten or more times. This chain connects TRBV29-1 to TRBJ2-1; 11 bases match TRBD2. The CDR3 is 15 residues long. The germline V gene encodes CDR1 SQVTM and CDR2 ANQGSEA. The V segment lost 5 bases and the J segment 7 bases; nucleotides outside the gene matches: 10. Here the CDR3 reads CSVRKGLAVVNEQFF. CDR3 DNA: TGCAGCGTTAGAAAGGGACTAGCGGTCGTAAATGAGCAGTTCTTC.

This clonotype was recorded at least ten times. J is TRBJ2-1 and V is TRBV4-1; 7 nucleotides align to TRBD2. The CDR3 is made up of 16 amino acids. V was pared by 1 base and J by 0 bases, with 3 bases of the junction left unmatched. Germline CDR1 and CDR2: MGHRA and YSYEKL. The CDR3 DNA reads TGCGCCAGCAGCCAAGCTAGCGGATACTCCTACAATGAGCAGTTCTTC. This codes for CASSQASGYSYNEQFF.

V is TRBV28 and J is TRBJ2-1, with a possible D match to TRBD2 (6 bases). V dropped 5 bases and J dropped 0 bases, with 14 bases sitting between them. This CDR3 is 16 amino acids long. Germline V gene lookup returns CDR1 MDHEN and CDR2 SYDVKM. The CDR3 reads CASSPRGVRSYNEQFF. The CDR3 DNA sequence: TGTGCCAGCAGTCCGCGGGGTGTACGCTCCTACAATGAGCAGTTCTTC.

The chain uses TRBV10-3 and TRBJ2-1, with D unclear. CDR1 is ENHRY and CDR2 is SYGVKD in the germline V gene. Between the trimmed V and J ends, which lost 0 bases and 3 bases, there was a span of 12 bases. The CDR3 runs 16 residues. CDR3 amino acids: CAISESVRRNYNEQFF. The CDR3 DNA reads as TGTGCCATCAGTGAGTCTGTGCGGAGAAACTACAATGAGCAGTTCTTC.

As DNA, the CDR3 is TGTGCCAGCAGCTTAGTATGGACTCCAAATGAGCAGTTCTTC. Translating gives CASSLVWTPNEQFF. This chain connects TRBV7-8 to TRBJ2-1; tentative D call: TRBD2 (5 bases). The CDR3 length is 14 residues. The germline V gene encodes CDR1 SGHVS and CDR2 FQNEAQ. The V gene lost 1 base and the J gene lost 7 bases, with 11 bases spanning the gap.

The V gene is TRBV9, the J gene TRBJ2-7; D unresolved. The ends were cut back, 0 bases at V and 2 bases at J, with 12 bases in the middle. The CDR3 runs to 15 residues. Germline V gives CDR1 SGDLS, CDR2 YYNGEE. The CDR3 region has the DNA TGTGCCAGCAGCGTAGCCGATGGGCGTACCTACGAGCAGTACTTC. Protein product: CASSVADGRTYEQYF.

This clonotype was seen more than once but under ten times. The chain recombines TRBV30 with TRBJ2-2; D uncertain. Germline loops: CDR1 GTSNPN, CDR2 SVGIG (reference sequence). V was pared by 1 base and J by 9 bases, with 9 bases between. This CDR3 has 12 residues. In nucleotides, the CDR3 is TGTGCCTGGAGTGGGAGTAAGCGGGAGCTGTTTTTT. Translating gives CAWSGSKRELFF.

V and J are TRBV20-1 and TRBJ2-7; tentatively, D is TRBD1 or TRBD2 (6 bases each). In germline, CDR1 is DFQATT, CDR2 SNEGSKA (reference sequence). V was pared by 3 bases and J by 6 bases, with 15 bases between. CDR3 length equals 13 residues. The CDR3 here is CSASRGAVSEQYF. The CDR3 bases are TGCAGTGCTAGTAGGGGGGCTGTTTCCGAGCAGTACTTC.

The CDR3 loop reads CASSWVGGDDTGELFF. DNA of the CDR3: TGTGCCAGCAGCTGGGTGGGGGGCGACGACACCGGGGAGCTGTTTTTT. The chain employs TRBV5-5 and TRBJ2-2; D tentatively fits TRBD1 or TRBD2 (6 bases each). Germline V gene sequence: CDR1 SGHKS, CDR2 YYEKEE (reference sequence). This CDR3 has 16 residues. The V end lost 3 bases, the J end lost 3 bases, and 15 bases lay between the germline ends.

With regard to this clonotype: One base away lies a much larger clone, so this may be a sequencing read error. The CDR3 carries no conserved terminal phenylalanine or tryptophan, so it likely arises from a read error. The chain joins TRBV12-3 or TRBV12-4 to TRBJ2-3; D unresolved. V shed 2 bases and J shed 4 bases, with 7 bases lying between them. The CDR3 runs 13 residues. The CDR3 nucleotides are TGTGCCAGCAGTTTAAGCGTCGCAGATACGCAGTATTCT. It yields the protein CASSLSVADTQYS.

There are a few counts of this clonotype. This sequence joins TRBV20-1 and TRBJ2-7; 10 bases are shared with TRBD1. Trimming took 6 bases from V and 4 from J; bases not matched to a gene: 6. Germline assignment: CDR1 DFQATT and CDR2 SNEGSKA (reference sequence). The CDR3 sequence is 13 residues long. The CDR3 reads CSAKTGGRYEQYF. CDR3 DNA: TGCAGTGCCAAGACAGGGGGCCGATACGAGCAGTACTTC.

The chain couples TRBV29-1 to TRBJ2-1; TRBD1 or TRBD2 may be the D gene (5 bases each). CDR3 length: 16 residues. V lost 6 bases and J 8 bases, leaving 26 bases between the germline ends. The germline V gene has CDR1 SQVTM and CDR2 ANQGSEA. In DNA form, the CDR3 reads TGCAGCGTCCCCTGGGGCCTCCGTGAAAGGGACGATGAGCAGTTCTTC. It codes for CSVPWGLRERDDEQFF.